This T cell receptor (beta chain) appears in the sequencing data of a study of blood T cell repertoires in COVID-19. Profiling relied on immunoSEQ multiplex PCR, and the TCRdb table lists in-frame clones only, not all of them. The table has some 70,000 clones, approximately 80% seen once. This clone was seen more than once but under ten times. CDR3 length: 14 residues. With V trimmed by 3 bases and J by 5 bases, 2 bases remained unmatched. Germline CDR1 is SGHTA and CDR2 is FQGNSA. The clonotype comes from a man aged 45-65 years with COVID-19, enrolled during active disease. Sequenced input: peripheral blood. The chain couples TRBV7-2 to TRBJ2-5, with 11 nucleotides matching TRBD2. The CDR3 bases are TGTGCCAGCAGCTTTAGCGGGGGGGAGGAGACCCAGTACTTC. It codes for CASSFSGGEETQYF. The variable domain in full, completed from reference TRBV7-2 and TRBJ2-5, reads GAGVSQSPSNKVTEKGKDVELRCDPISGHTALYWYRQSLGQGLEFLIYFQGNSAPDKSGLPSDRFSAERTGGSVSTLTIQRTQQEDSAVYLCASSFSGGEETQYFGPGTRLLVL.